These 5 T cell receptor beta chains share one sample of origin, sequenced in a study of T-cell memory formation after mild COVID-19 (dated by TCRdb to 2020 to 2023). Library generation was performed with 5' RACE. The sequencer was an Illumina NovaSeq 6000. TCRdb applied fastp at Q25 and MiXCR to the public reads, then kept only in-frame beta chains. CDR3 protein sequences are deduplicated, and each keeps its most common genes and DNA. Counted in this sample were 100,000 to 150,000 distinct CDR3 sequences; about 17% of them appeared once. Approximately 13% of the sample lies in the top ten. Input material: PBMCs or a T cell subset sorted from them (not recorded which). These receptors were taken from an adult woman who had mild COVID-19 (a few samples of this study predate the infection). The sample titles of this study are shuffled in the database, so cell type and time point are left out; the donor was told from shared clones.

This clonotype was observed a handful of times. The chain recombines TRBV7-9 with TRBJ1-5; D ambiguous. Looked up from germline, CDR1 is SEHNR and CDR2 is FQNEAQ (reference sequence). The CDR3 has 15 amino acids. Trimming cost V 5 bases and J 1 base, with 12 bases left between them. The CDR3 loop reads CASSPSGRSNQPQHF. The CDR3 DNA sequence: TGTGCCAGCAGCCCTAGCGGGAGGAGCAATCAGCCCCAGCATTTT.

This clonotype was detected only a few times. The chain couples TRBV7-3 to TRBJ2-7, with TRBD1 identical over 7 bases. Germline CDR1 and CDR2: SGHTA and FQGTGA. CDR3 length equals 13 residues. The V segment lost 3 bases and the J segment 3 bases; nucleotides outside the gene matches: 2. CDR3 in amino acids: CASSLRDSYEQYF. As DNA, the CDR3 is TGTGCCAGCAGCTTGAGGGACAGCTACGAGCAGTACTTC.

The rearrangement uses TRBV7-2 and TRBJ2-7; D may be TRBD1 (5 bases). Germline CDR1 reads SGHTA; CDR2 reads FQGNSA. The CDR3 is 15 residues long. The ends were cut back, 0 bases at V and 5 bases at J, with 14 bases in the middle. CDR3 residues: CASSLAGLPPNEQYF. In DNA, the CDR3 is TGTGCCAGCAGCTTAGCGGGGCTCCCTCCTAACGAGCAGTACTTC.

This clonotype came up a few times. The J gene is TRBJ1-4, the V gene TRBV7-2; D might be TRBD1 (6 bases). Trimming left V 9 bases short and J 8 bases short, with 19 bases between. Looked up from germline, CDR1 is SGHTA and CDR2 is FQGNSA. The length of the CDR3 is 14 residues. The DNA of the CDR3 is TGTGCCAGTCAGTCCCCAGGGGTTCGGGAAAAACTGTTTTTT. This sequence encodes CASQSPGVREKLFF.

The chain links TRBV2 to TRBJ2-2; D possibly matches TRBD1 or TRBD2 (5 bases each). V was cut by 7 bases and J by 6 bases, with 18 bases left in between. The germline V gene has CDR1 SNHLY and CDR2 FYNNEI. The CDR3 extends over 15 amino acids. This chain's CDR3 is CASKEEGVGPGELFF. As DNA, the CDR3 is TGTGCCAGCAAAGAGGAAGGGGTGGGACCCGGGGAGCTGTTTTTT.